This TCR beta chain was identified during a study of spatial heterogeneity in lung cancer. Time point of the sample: blood at routine non-recurrence follow-up after resection. Frozen PBMC, nontumor lung or tumor provided whole RNA, which was sequenced unsorted. TCRdb re-called the 5' RACE reads through MiXCR, storing one row per CDR3 protein. The sample consists of around 27,000 distinct CDR3 sequences, around 5.8% of them appearing once. A few counts support this clonotype. The CDR3 sequence is 16 residues long. The V segment lost 4 bases and the J segment 5 bases; nucleotides outside the gene matches: 11. The germline gives CDR1 SGHRS, CDR2 YFSETQ.

The sequencing here drew on PBMCs, taken at follow-up. The clonotype comes from a male donor with early-stage non-small cell lung cancer. The V and J genes are TRBV5-1 and TRBJ2-2; 7 bases map to TRBD2. CDR3 in DNA: TGCGCCAGCAGCGACGGGACTATCCTAGGGACCGGGGAGCTGTTTTTT. This codes for CASSDGTILGTGELFF.